The 18 T cell receptor beta chains reported below all come from one sample, sequenced in a study of T-cell reconstitution after alpha-beta-depleted transplantation in children. Unique molecular identifiers tagged the TCRbeta library. TCRdb fed the PCR reads into MiXCR, producing one record per CDR3 protein. The sample comprises roughly 100,000 distinct CDR3 sequences, roughly 7.7% of which are singletons, and just under 7% rests with the top ten. The sample was PBMCs from the stem cell graft donor, taken from the stem cell graft. The receptors here all came from a human donor who donated a stem cell graft to a child with congenital amegakaryocytic thrombocytopenia.

At least ten counts were recorded for this clonotype. This sequence joins TRBV6-5 and TRBJ2-1, with 11 bases lining up with TRBD2. The length of the CDR3 is 16 residues. V was clipped by 8 bases and J by 5 bases; unmatched bases: 11. The germline V gene encodes CDR1 MNHEY and CDR2 SVGAGI. The CDR3 protein is CASGNPGLAANNEQFF. In DNA form, the CDR3 reads TGTGCCAGCGGAAACCCGGGACTAGCGGCAAACAATGAGCAGTTCTTC.

This clonotype appeared a few times. The chain combines TRBV2 with TRBJ1-1; the D gene is possibly TRBD1 (5 bases). This CDR3 is 11 amino acids long. Trimming took off 8 bases at V and 5 bases at J, with 9 bases between the two ends. Germline CDR1 reads SNHLY; CDR2 reads FYNNEI. Here the CDR3 DNA reads TGTGCCAGCGGAGGGGCTACTGAAGCTTTCTTT. Its protein product is CASGGATEAFF.

The chain couples TRBV18 to TRBJ1-3, with a weak D call TRBD1 (5 bases). The ends were cut back, 2 bases at V and 0 bases at J, with 11 bases in the middle. Germline V gives CDR1 KGHSH, CDR2 LQKENI. This CDR3 comprises 16 residues. Here the CDR3 reads CASSPLGTISGNTIYF. The CDR3 region has the DNA TGTGCCAGCTCACCATTGGGGACCATCTCTGGAAACACCATATATTTT.

This clonotype was counted ten times or more. The chain employs TRBV20-1 and TRBJ2-1; D ambiguous. CDR1 is DFQATT and CDR2 is SNEGSKA in the germline V gene (reference sequence). V dropped 0 bases and J dropped 8 bases, with 5 bases sitting between them. The CDR3 is made up of 11 amino acids. In DNA, the CDR3 is TGCAGTGCTAGAGATCGGGATGAGCAGTTCTTC. Translation: CSARDRDEQFF.

This clonotype was seen ten or more times. The chain uses TRBV20-1 and TRBJ1-1, with 8 bases fitting TRBD1. Germline V gene sequence: CDR1 DFQATT, CDR2 SNEGSKA (reference sequence). CDR3 length: 13 residues. Trimming took 6 bases from V and 5 from J; bases not matched to a gene: 8. This CDR3 is CSAPGQERTEAFF. The CDR3 coding sequence is TGCAGTGCCCCGGGACAGGAGAGGACTGAAGCTTTCTTT.

This clonotype was counted ten times or more. The J gene is TRBJ2-1, the V gene TRBV7-2; D remains ambiguous. The V end was cut by 5 bases, the J end by 5 bases, with 10 bases between. The germline gives CDR1 SGHTA, CDR2 FQGNSA. The CDR3 is 13 residues long. In nucleotides, the CDR3 is TGTGCCAGCAGCCAGCCAGGCGACAATGAGCAGTTCTTC. It specifies CASSQPGDNEQFF.

This clonotype appeared a few times. The chain links TRBV27 to TRBJ1-2; D is perhaps TRBD1 (6 bases). V was pared by 10 bases and J by 4 bases, with 19 bases between. Germline V gives CDR1 MNHEY, CDR2 SMNVEV (reference sequence). This CDR3 spans 14 amino acids. The CDR3 nucleotides read TGTGCCAACCCGGGACAAGGAAGCGGCTATGGCTACACCTTC. It encodes CANPGQGSGYGYTF.

This clonotype is a singleton in its sample. One base away lies a much larger clone, so this may be a sequencing read error. The chain is built from TRBV28 and TRBJ1-1; no reliable D call. Germline V CDR1 and CDR2: MDHEN, SYDVKM. This CDR3 region has 14 residues. The CDR3 region has the DNA TGTGCCAGCAGTCTCGGGTATGCCGACACTGACGCTTTCTTT. Protein product: CASSLGYADTDAFF. The full variable domain, in which reference TRBV28 and TRBJ1-1 provide the parts outside the CDR3, is DVKVTQSSRYLVKRTGEKVFLECVQDMDHENMFWYRQDPGLGLRLIYFSYDVKMKEKGDIPEGYSVSREKKERFSLILESASTNQTSMYLCASSLGYADTDAFFGQGTRLTVV.

This clonotype was recorded many times. The genes are TRBV27 and TRBJ1-4; D may be TRBD1 (6 bases). V was shortened by 5 bases and J by 7 bases, with 20 bases between the two germline ends. The CDR3 totals 16 residues. Germline lookup yields CDR1 MNHEY and CDR2 SMNVEV (reference sequence). CDR3 region: CASSPSFLGRGEKLFF. In DNA form, the CDR3 reads TGTGCCAGCAGTCCCTCATTTCTGGGCAGGGGTGAAAAACTGTTTTTT.

This clonotype was found a few times. The chain recombines TRBV5-1 with TRBJ1-5, with D perhaps TRBD1 (6 bases). The germline V gene encodes CDR1 SGHRS and CDR2 YFSETQ. The V and J ends lost 0 bases and 7 bases respectively, with 11 bases between them. The length of the CDR3 is 14 residues. In nucleotides, the CDR3 is TGCGCCAGCAGCTTGGGAGTGGGGGCACAGCCCCAGCATTTT. It yields the protein CASSLGVGAQPQHF.

This clonotype was recorded many times. This chain uses TRBV29-1 with TRBJ1-1; D possibly corresponds to TRBD1 (5 bases). The CDR3 is made up of 12 amino acids. Germline V gene lookup returns CDR1 SQVTM and CDR2 ANQGSEA. Between the trimmed V and J ends, which lost 3 bases and 5 bases, there was a span of 10 bases. As DNA, the CDR3 is TGCAGCGTTGAGGGGGTTCGGACTGAAGCTTTCTTT. It encodes CSVEGVRTEAFF.

This clonotype was seen repeatedly, ten times or more. The chain recombines TRBV5-1 with TRBJ2-7, with D tentatively TRBD1 (5 bases). CDR3 length: 14 amino acids. Germline CDR1 is SGHRS and CDR2 is YFSETQ. The V end was cut by 4 bases, the J end by 2 bases, with 13 bases between. The CDR3 loop reads CASSPQTEPYEQYF. CDR3 DNA sequence: TGCGCCAGCAGCCCCCAGACAGAACCCTACGAGCAGTACTTC.

This clonotype was seen ten or more times. The chain recombines TRBV6-5 with TRBJ2-7, with 14 bases matching TRBD2. The CDR3 is made up of 16 amino acids. With V trimmed by 0 bases and J by 4 bases, 2 bases remained unmatched. Germline loops: CDR1 MNHEY, CDR2 SVGAGI. Written as DNA, the CDR3 is TGTGCCAGCAGTTACTCGGGACTAGCGGGGGAGTACGAGCAGTACTTC. Translating gives CASSYSGLAGEYEQYF.

Ten or more counts support this clonotype. The chain employs TRBV6-2 or TRBV6-3 and TRBJ2-2, with 15 bases that match TRBD2. The V gene end was trimmed by 6 bases and the J gene end by 4 bases; junction bases not matched to a gene: 12. This CDR3 is 19 amino acids long. In germline, CDR1 is MNHEY, CDR2 SVGEGT. The CDR3 reads CASSYRGLAGGMSTGELFF. CDR3 nucleotide sequence: TGTGCCAGCAGCTACAGGGGACTAGCGGGAGGAATGAGCACCGGGGAGCTGTTTTTT.

This clonotype has at least ten counts. The J gene is TRBJ2-7, the V gene TRBV12-3 or TRBV12-4; D is possibly TRBD1 (6 bases). The CDR3 totals 16 residues. V lost 5 bases and J 1 base, leaving 18 bases between the germline ends. Written as DNA, the CDR3 is TGTGCCAGCAGTCCCTTGTGGGGGCGGAGTTCCTACGAGCAGTACTTC. Protein product: CASSPLWGRSSYEQYF.

The sample holds many counts of this clonotype. The gene calls are TRBV12-3 or TRBV12-4 and TRBJ2-5; D remains ambiguous. The CDR3 is 15 residues long. V lost 2 bases and J 2 bases, leaving 12 bases between the germline ends. Here the CDR3 reads CASSLIGRSQETQYF. In DNA, the CDR3 is TGTGCCAGCAGTTTAATCGGCAGGTCGCAAGAGACCCAGTACTTC.

Ten or more counts support this clonotype. The chain recombines TRBV3-1 with TRBJ2-2; D gene unclear. Looked up from germline, CDR1 is LGHDT and CDR2 is YNNKEL (reference sequence). The CDR3 extends over 13 amino acids. V was pared by 8 bases and J by 2 bases, with 9 bases between. This CDR3 reads CASRRENTGELFF. The CDR3 DNA reads TGTGCCAGCCGAAGGGAAAACACCGGGGAGCTGTTTTTT.

This clonotype has ten or more counts. V gene TRBV6-5 combines with J gene TRBJ2-7; 7 bases fit TRBD2. Germline CDR1 reads MNHEY; CDR2 reads SVGAGI. This CDR3 has 13 amino acids. The V segment lost 6 bases and the J segment 3 bases; nucleotides outside the gene matches: 5. As DNA, the CDR3 is TGTGCCAGCAGGGGACTACCGAACTACGAGCAGTACTTC. This encodes CASRGLPNYEQYF.